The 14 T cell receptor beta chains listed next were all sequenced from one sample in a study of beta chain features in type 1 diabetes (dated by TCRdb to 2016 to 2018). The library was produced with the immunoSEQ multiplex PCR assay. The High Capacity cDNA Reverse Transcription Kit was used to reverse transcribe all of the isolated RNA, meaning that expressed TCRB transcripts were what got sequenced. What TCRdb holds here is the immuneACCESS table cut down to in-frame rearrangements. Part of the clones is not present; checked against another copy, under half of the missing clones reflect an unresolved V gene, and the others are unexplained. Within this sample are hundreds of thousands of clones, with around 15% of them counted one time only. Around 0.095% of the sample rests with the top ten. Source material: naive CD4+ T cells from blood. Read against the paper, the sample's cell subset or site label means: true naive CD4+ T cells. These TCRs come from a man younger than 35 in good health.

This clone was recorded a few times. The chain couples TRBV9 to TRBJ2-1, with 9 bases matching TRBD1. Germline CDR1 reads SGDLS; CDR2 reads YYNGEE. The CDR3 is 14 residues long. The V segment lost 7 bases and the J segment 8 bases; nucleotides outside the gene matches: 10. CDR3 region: CASQRTQGADEQFF. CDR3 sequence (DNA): TGTGCCAGCCAACGGACACAGGGGGCGGATGAGCAGTTCTTC.

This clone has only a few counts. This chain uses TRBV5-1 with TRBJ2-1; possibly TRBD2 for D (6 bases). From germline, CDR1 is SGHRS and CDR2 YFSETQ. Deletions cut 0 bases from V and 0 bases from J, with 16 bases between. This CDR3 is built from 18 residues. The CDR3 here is CASSLARGGASSYNEQFF. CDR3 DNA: TGCGCCAGCAGCTTGGCCCGCGGCGGGGCGAGCTCCTACAATGAGCAGTTCTTC.

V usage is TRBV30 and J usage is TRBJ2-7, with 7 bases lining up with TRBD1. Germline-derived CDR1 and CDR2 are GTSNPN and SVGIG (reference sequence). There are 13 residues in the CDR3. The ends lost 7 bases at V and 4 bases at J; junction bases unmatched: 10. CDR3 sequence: CAFLRDRAYEQYF. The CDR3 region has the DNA TGTGCCTTTTTGAGGGACAGAGCGTACGAGCAGTACTTC. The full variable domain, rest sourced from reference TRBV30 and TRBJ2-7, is SQTIHQWPATLVQPVGSPLSLECTVEGTSNPNLYWYRQAAGRGLQLLFYSVGIGQISSEVPQNLSASRPQDRQFILSSKKLLLSDSGFYLCAFLRDRAYEQYFGPGTRLTVT.

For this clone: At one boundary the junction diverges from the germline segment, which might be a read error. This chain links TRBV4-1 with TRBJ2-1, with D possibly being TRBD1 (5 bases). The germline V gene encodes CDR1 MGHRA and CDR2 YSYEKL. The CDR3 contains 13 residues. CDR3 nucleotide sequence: TGCGCCAGCAGCCAAGACCCACCTGGGGCTAGGGTCTTC. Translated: CASSQDPPGARVF.

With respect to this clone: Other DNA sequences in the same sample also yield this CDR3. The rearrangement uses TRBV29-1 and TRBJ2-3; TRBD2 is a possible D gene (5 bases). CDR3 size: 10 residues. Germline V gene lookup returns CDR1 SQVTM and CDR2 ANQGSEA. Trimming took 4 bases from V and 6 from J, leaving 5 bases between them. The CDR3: CSVAGDTQYF. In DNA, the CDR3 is TGCAGCGTTGCGGGGGATACGCAGTATTTT.

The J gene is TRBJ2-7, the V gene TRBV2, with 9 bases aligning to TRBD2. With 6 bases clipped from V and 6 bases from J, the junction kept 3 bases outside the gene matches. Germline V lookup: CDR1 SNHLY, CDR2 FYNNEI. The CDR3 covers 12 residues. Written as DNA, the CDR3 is TGTGCCAGCAGGGCGGGGGGGCGCGAGCAGTACTTC. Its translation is CASRAGGREQYF.

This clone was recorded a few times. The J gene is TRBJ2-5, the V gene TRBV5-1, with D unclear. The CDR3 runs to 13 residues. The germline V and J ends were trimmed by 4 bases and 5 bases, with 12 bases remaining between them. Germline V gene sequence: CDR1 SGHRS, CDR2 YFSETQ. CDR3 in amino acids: CASSHGGGETQYF. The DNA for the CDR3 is TGCGCCAGCAGCCACGGTGGCGGCGAGACCCAGTACTTC.

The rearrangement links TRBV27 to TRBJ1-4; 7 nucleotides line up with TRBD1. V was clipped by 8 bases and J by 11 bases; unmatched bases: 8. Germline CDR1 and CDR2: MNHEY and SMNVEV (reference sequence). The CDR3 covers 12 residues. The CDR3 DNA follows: TGTGCCAGCTCCCCGACAGGGTGGAAACTGTTTTTT. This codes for CASSPTGWKLFF.

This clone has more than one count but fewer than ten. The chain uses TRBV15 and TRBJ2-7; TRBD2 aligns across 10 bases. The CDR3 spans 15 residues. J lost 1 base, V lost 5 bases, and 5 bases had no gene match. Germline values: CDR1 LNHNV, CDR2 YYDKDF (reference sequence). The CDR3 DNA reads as TGTGCCACCAGCCAACCTAGCGGGGGTTCCTACGAGCAGTACTTC. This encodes CATSQPSGGSYEQYF.

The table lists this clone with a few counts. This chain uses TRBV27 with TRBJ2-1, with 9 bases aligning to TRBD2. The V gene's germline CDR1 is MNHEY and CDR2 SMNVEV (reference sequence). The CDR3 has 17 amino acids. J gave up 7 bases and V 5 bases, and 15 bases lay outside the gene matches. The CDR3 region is CASSPRFSGSALNEQFF. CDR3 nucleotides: TGTGCCAGCAGTCCCAGGTTTAGCGGGAGTGCATTGAATGAGCAGTTCTTC.

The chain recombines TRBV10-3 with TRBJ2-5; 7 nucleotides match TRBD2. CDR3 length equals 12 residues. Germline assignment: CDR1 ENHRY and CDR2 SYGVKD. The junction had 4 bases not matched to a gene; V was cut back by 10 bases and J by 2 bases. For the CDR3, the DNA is TGTGCCACCCGGACTAGTCAAGAGACCCAGTACTTC. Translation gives CATRTSQETQYF.

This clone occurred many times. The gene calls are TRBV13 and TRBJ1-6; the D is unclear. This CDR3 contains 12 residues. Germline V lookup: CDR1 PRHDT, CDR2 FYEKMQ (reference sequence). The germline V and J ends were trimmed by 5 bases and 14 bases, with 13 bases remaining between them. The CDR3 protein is CASSLWREALHF. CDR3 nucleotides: TGTGCCAGCAGCCTCTGGCGTGAGGCCCTCCACTTT.

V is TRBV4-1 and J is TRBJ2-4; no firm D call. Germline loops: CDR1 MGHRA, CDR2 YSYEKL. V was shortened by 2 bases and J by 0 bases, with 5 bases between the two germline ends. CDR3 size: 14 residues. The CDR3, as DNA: TGCGCCAGCAGCCAACCCCTAGCCAAAAACATTCAGTACTTC. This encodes CASSQPLAKNIQYF.

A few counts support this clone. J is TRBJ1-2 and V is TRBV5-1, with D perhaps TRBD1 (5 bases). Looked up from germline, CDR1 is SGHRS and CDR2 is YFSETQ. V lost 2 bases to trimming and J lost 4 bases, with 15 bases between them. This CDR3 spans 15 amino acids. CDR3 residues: CASSFHWGDIYGYTF. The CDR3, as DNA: TGCGCCAGCAGCTTCCACTGGGGGGATATCTATGGCTACACCTTC.